One sample yielded the 27 T cell receptor beta chains listed below, sequenced in a study of shared clonotypes between healthy human individuals (dated by TCRdb to the early 2020s). Libraries came from the immunoSEQ multiplex PCR assay. Here the immuneACCESS table is served through TCRdb, limited to in-frame sequences with V and J called. Missing clones are a known gap in these copies; in checked studies unresolved V genes cover under half, and the rest lacks a known reason. The sample table lists 2 million or so clones, around 96% of them with a count of one. The ten largest make up 1% to 1.3% of the sample. For the CD8 naive samples, CD45RO-negative cells were positively selected for CCR7, yielding a CD45RA+CCR7+ population from which TemRA cells were excluded. Sample: naive CD8+ T cells sorted from blood. What this sample's cell subset or site label stands for: CD45RA+CCR7+. The receptor set was obtained from a man between 18 and 29 years old in good health.

This sequence joins TRBV11-2 and TRBJ2-3; no firm D call. The CDR3 is 13 amino acids. CDR1 SGHAT and CDR2 FQNNGV come from the germline V gene. Trimming removed 3 bases from V and 2 bases from J, with 6 bases in between. The CDR3 sequence: CASSFYFTDTQYF. The CDR3 DNA is TGTGCCAGCAGCTTTTACTTCACAGATACGCAGTATTTT.

In the case of this clone: Other DNA sequences from this sample encode an identical CDR3 as well. The V call is TRBV12-5, the J call TRBJ2-7; D remains ambiguous. V was pared by 0 bases and J by 7 bases, with 7 bases between. CDR1 is LGHNT and CDR2 is FRNRAP in the germline V gene. The CDR3 extends over 12 amino acids. The CDR3 DNA reads TGTGCTAGTGGTTTGGTACCGGCAGAGCAGTACTTC. Translation: CASGLVPAEQYF. The whole variable domain, filled in from reference TRBV12-5 and TRBJ2-7, reads DARVTQTPRHKVTEMGQEVTMRCQPILGHNTVFWYRQTMMQGLELLAYFRNRAPLDDSGMPKDRFSAEMPDATLATLKIQPSEPRDSAVYFCASGLVPAEQYFGPGTRLTVT.

This chain links TRBV6-6 with TRBJ2-2; D gene uncertain. Deletions cut 7 bases from V and 2 bases from J, with 5 bases between. The CDR3 is 12 amino acids. From germline, CDR1 is MNHNY and CDR2 SVGAGI (reference sequence). The CDR3 protein is CASTDNTGELFF. For the CDR3, the DNA is TGTGCCAGCACCGATAACACCGGGGAGCTGTTTTTT.

A remark on this clone: Other DNA variants within this sample encode the same CDR3. The rearrangement links TRBV9 to TRBJ2-2, with D maybe TRBD2 (5 bases). The CDR3 contains 13 residues. CDR1 is SGDLS, CDR2 YYNGEE, per germline. V was clipped by 0 bases and J by 6 bases, with 6 bases between them. Here the CDR3 reads CASSVAGSGELFF. The CDR3 nucleotides are TGTGCCAGCAGCGTAGCGGGGTCCGGGGAGCTGTTTTTT.

Worth noting for this clone: This sample also contains other DNA sequences that code for the same CDR3. The rearrangement joins TRBV2 to TRBJ1-5; TRBD1 matches at 7 bases. V was pared by 5 bases and J by 1 base, with 5 bases of the junction left unmatched. CDR3 length equals 15 residues. The germline V gene has CDR1 SNHLY and CDR2 FYNNEI. The CDR3 loop is CASSNTGDSNQPQHF. The CDR3 coding sequence is TGTGCCAGCAGTAACACAGGGGACAGCAATCAGCCCCAGCATTTT.

The chain carries TRBV4-3 and TRBJ2-1, with D possibly being TRBD2 (7 bases). The CDR3 spans 15 residues. Germline V gene sequence: CDR1 LGHNA, CDR2 YSLEER. Deletions cut 8 bases from V and 4 bases from J, with 18 bases between. CDR3 bases: TGCGCCAGCGGACCACAGAGGGGGGGTTACAATGAGCAGTTCTTC. Translation: CASGPQRGGYNEQFF.

Comments on this clone: The same CDR3 arises from other DNA sequences in this sample as well. The chain is built from TRBV5-1 and TRBJ2-1; a possible D gene is TRBD2 (5 bases). This CDR3 spans 14 amino acids. Trimming left V 2 bases short and J 0 bases short, with 6 bases between. Looked up from germline, CDR1 is SGHRS and CDR2 is YFSETQ. CDR3 nucleotide sequence: TGCGCCAGCAGCTTCGGGGACTCCTACAATGAGCAGTTCTTC. Its protein product is CASSFGDSYNEQFF. The full variable domain, in which reference TRBV5-1 and TRBJ2-1 provide the parts outside the CDR3, is KAGVTQTPRYLIKTRGQQVTLSCSPISGHRSVSWYQQTPGQGLQFLFEYFSETQRNKGNFPGRFSGRQFSNSRSEMNVSTLELGDSALYLCASSFGDSYNEQFFGPGTRLTVL.

The J gene is TRBJ2-7, the V gene TRBV27; D remains ambiguous. Deletions cut 2 bases from V and 3 bases from J, with 8 bases between. The CDR3 is 13 amino acids. Germline CDR1 reads MNHEY; CDR2 reads SMNVEV (reference sequence). CDR3 bases: TGTGCCAGCAGTTTACGAAGGAACTACGAGCAGTACTTC. It codes for CASSLRRNYEQYF.

This chain uses TRBV18 with TRBJ2-7; tentatively, D is TRBD1 (6 bases). The CDR3 extends over 15 amino acids. Germline assignment: CDR1 KGHSH and CDR2 LQKENI. V gave up 2 bases and J gave up 2 bases, with 13 bases separating them. In nucleotides, the CDR3 is TGTGCCAGCTCACCAGAGAGGACAGTGACCTACGAGCAGTACTTC. Amino acid sequence: CASSPERTVTYEQYF.

The table lists this clone with a few counts. The CDR3 sequence is CASSFVGDYGYTF. CDR3 DNA: TGTGCCAGCAGTTTTGTAGGGGACTATGGCTACACCTTC. The rearrangement joins TRBV27 to TRBJ1-2; perhaps TRBD1 as D (5 bases). Trimming removed 3 bases at V and 3 bases at J, with 8 bases between. This CDR3 contains 13 residues. CDR1 MNHEY and CDR2 SMNVEV come from the germline V gene (reference sequence).

The chain carries TRBV4-1 and TRBJ2-5, with D perhaps TRBD1 or TRBD2 (6 bases each). Germline CDR1 reads MGHRA; CDR2 reads YSYEKL. Trimming removed 0 bases from V and 4 bases from J, with 15 bases in between. The CDR3 has 16 amino acids. The CDR3 is CASSQEVGGPRETQYF. CDR3 in DNA: TGCGCCAGCAGCCAAGAGGTGGGGGGCCCCAGAGAGACCCAGTACTTC.

The chain carries TRBV7-8 and TRBJ2-5, with D maybe TRBD2 (7 bases). Germline V lookup: CDR1 SGHVS, CDR2 FQNEAQ. V dropped 5 bases and J dropped 0 bases, with 13 bases sitting between them. This CDR3 contains 15 residues. DNA for the CDR3: TGTGCCAGCAGCCGGGGGGCCACGAACCAAGAGACCCAGTACTTC. It is translated as CASSRGATNQETQYF.

This chain's CDR3 is CASSPWGHTSTDTQYF. Written as DNA, the CDR3 is TGTGCCAGCAGCCCTTGGGGGCACACGAGCACAGATACGCAGTATTTT. The V gene is TRBV7-3, the J gene TRBJ2-3; a weak D match, TRBD1 (6 bases). CDR1 SGHTA and CDR2 FQGTGA come from the germline V gene. V gave up 5 bases and J gave up 0 bases, with 15 bases separating them. The CDR3 length is 16 residues.

This chain connects TRBV6-1 to TRBJ2-5; 8 positions agree with TRBD1. The CDR3 consists of 17 residues. Trimming removed 0 bases from V and 2 bases from J; junction bases left unmatched: 8. CDR1 and CDR2 (germline): MNHNS, SASEGT. The DNA of the CDR3 is TGTGCCAGCAGTGAAGCACGGACAGGGAATATACAAGAGACCCAGTACTTC. It translates to CASSEARTGNIQETQYF.

For this clone: This same CDR3 is encoded by further DNA sequences in the sample. The chain combines TRBV11-2 with TRBJ1-1; the D is unclear. The germline V gene has CDR1 SGHAT and CDR2 FQNNGV. The CDR3 length is 12 residues. V dropped 5 bases and J dropped 7 bases, with 11 bases sitting between them. CDR3 sequence (DNA): TGTGCCAGCAGCCTTGGACGGATTGAAGCTTTCTTT. This translates into CASSLGRIEAFF.

The chain carries TRBV2 and TRBJ2-3; D is perhaps TRBD1 (6 bases). Trimming took off 4 bases at V and 3 bases at J, with 20 bases between the two ends. Germline CDR1 is SNHLY and CDR2 is FYNNEI. The CDR3 sequence is 17 residues long. Here the CDR3 DNA reads TGTGCCAGCAGTGCGACGCCCGAGGGGGATTGGACAGATACGCAGTATTTT. Translation gives CASSATPEGDWTDTQYF.

This sequence joins TRBV4-1 and TRBJ2-7; 10 bases are a match to TRBD1. V shed 8 bases, J shed 4 bases, and the junction held 8 bases outside the gene matches. From germline, CDR1 is MGHRA and CDR2 YSYEKL. The CDR3 sequence is 14 residues long. In DNA, the CDR3 is TGCGCCAGCGCCCGGGACAGGGGTCCGTACGAGCAGTACTTC. Translation: CASARDRGPYEQYF.

The rearrangement links TRBV28 to TRBJ2-3; D gene ambiguous. Trimming left V 3 bases short and J 2 bases short, with 12 bases between. Germline loops: CDR1 MDHEN, CDR2 SYDVKM. This CDR3 region has 15 residues. The CDR3 nucleotides read TGTGCCAGCAGTTTGGGCGGCGACAACACAGATACGCAGTATTTT. Translating gives CASSLGGDNTDTQYF.

This clone was observed once. This chain links TRBV28 with TRBJ2-1; D uncertain. V was pared by 3 bases and J by 1 base, with 7 bases between. Germline CDR1 and CDR2: MDHEN and SYDVKM. CDR3 size: 14 residues. Here the CDR3 DNA reads TGTGCCAGCAGTTTTCTCCAGTCCTACAATGAGCAGTTCTTC. It translates to CASSFLQSYNEQFF.

The V call is TRBV9, the J call TRBJ2-5, with TRBD2 matching 12 bases. Germline CDR1 and CDR2: SGDLS and YYNGEE. The CDR3 loop spans 17 amino acids. With V trimmed by 4 bases and J by 3 bases, 10 bases remained unmatched. For the CDR3, the DNA is TGTGCCAGCAGCCACGATCCGGCTAGCGGGAGGGAAGAGACCCAGTACTTC. Protein sequence: CASSHDPASGREETQYF.

This clone was seen once. The identical CDR3 is also encoded by other nucleotide sequences in the sample. This chain uses TRBV5-1 with TRBJ1-2, with TRBD1 matching over 11 bases. There are 15 residues in the CDR3. Trimming removed 0 bases from V and 3 bases from J; junction bases left unmatched: 1. Looked up from germline, CDR1 is SGHRS and CDR2 is YFSETQ. The CDR3 nucleotides are TGCGCCAGCAGCTTGGCGGGACAGGGGGACTATGGCTACACCTTC. Translated: CASSLAGQGDYGYTF.

This sequence joins TRBV5-4 and TRBJ1-1; D possibly corresponds to TRBD1 (6 bases). This CDR3 has 14 amino acids. Trimming stripped 3 bases from V and 13 bases from J, with 22 bases between. Germline V gene sequence: CDR1 SGHNT, CDR2 YYREEE (reference sequence). The DNA of the CDR3 is TGTGCCAGCAGCTCATTTCCGGGGGCCGCGGGTGGTTTCTTT. Its protein product is CASSSFPGAAGGFF.

The chain has TRBV7-8 and TRBJ1-5; tentatively, D is TRBD1 (6 bases). Germline lookup yields CDR1 SGHVS and CDR2 FQNEAQ. V was shortened by 5 bases and J by 9 bases, with 20 bases between the two germline ends. The CDR3 loop spans 15 amino acids. CDR3 sequence (DNA): TGTGCCAGCAGCGCGTTCCGGGACACCCGGGCGCCCCAGCATTTT. Translation gives CASSAFRDTRAPQHF.

The V and J genes are TRBV10-3 and TRBJ1-1; maybe TRBD1 (5 bases). Trimming shortened V by 10 bases and J by 1 base, and 10 bases separated the two germline ends. Germline values: CDR1 ENHRY, CDR2 SYGVKD. The CDR3 contains 12 residues. This CDR3 is CATRQPNTEAFF. CDR3 nucleotide sequence: TGTGCCACTAGACAGCCGAACACTGAAGCTTTCTTT.

This chain links TRBV5-1 with TRBJ1-1; maybe TRBD1 (5 bases). Germline CDR1 is SGHRS and CDR2 is YFSETQ. The CDR3 is 15 amino acids. V lost 1 base and J lost 4, with 14 bases in between. CDR3 region: CASSLSEGLITEAFF. The DNA for the CDR3 is TGCGCCAGCAGCTTGTCAGAGGGGTTAATCACTGAAGCTTTCTTT.

A word on this clone: This CDR3 is also generated by other DNA sequences in the sample. The chain is built from TRBV7-9 and TRBJ2-3; TRBD1 matches 8 bases. CDR3 size: 14 residues. V was clipped by 4 bases and J by 4 bases; unmatched bases: 4. CDR1 and CDR2 from the germline V gene are SEHNR and FQNEAQ (reference sequence). CDR3 in amino acids: CASSSGQGSDTQYF. DNA for the CDR3: TGTGCCAGCAGCTCCGGACAGGGATCAGATACGCAGTATTTT. Full variable domain (remainder filled in from reference TRBV7-9 and TRBJ2-3): DTGVSQNPRHKITKRGQNVTFRCDPISEHNRLYWYRQTLGQGPEFLTYFQNEAQLEKSRLLSDRFSAERPKGSFSTLEIQRTEQGDSAMYLCASSSGQGSDTQYFGPGTRLTVL.

The chain couples TRBV27 to TRBJ1-1; no definite D call. The CDR3 is 16 residues long. Germline V gene lookup returns CDR1 MNHEY and CDR2 SMNVEV (reference sequence). V was shortened by 0 bases and J by 6 bases, with 17 bases between the two germline ends. CDR3 region: CASSLSAGSFTSEAFF. The CDR3 bases are TGTGCCAGCAGTTTATCGGCGGGGTCCTTCACGTCTGAAGCTTTCTTT.